The clone carrying this T cell receptor beta chain was picked up many times. The CDR3 contains 15 residues. Per the germline V gene, CDR1 is MGHRA and CDR2 is YSYEKL. V lost 1 base, J lost 10 bases, and 19 bases lay in between. All patients were treatment-naive before thyroid surgery. This entry belongs to a study of metastatic and nonmetastatic thyroid tumors. Original processing methods: Between-group CDR3 differences, defined by clinicopathological status, yielded a distant-metastasis classifier for papillary thyroid cancer. With MiXCR, TCRdb reprocessed the PCR reads. These V and J calls originate from TCRdb's pipeline instead of the authors' own analysis. This sample has tens of thousands of clones, with around 28% found just once.

This TCR came from a male donor with papillary thyroid cancer or a benign thyroid nodule (not recorded which). Some clones in this sample may be carry-over from other donors' samples. Material: blood. The V call is TRBV4-1, the J call TRBJ1-1; D perhaps matches TRBD1 (6 bases). CDR3 nucleotide sequence: TGCGCCAGCAGCCAAGGTTCAACAGGGCTAAGTGGAGCTTTCTTT. Translating gives CASSQGSTGLSGAFF.